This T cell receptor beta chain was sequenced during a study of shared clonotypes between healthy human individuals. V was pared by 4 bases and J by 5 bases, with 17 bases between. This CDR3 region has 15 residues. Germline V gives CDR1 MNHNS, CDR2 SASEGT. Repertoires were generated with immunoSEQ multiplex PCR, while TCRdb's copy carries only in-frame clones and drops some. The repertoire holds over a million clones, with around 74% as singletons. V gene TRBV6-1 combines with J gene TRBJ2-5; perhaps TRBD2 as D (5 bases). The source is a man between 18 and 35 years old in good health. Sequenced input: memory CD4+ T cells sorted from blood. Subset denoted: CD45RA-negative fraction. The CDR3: CASSASRDKTETQYF. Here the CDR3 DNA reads TGTGCCAGCAGTGCGTCCCGGGATAAAACGGAGACCCAGTACTTC.